The T cell receptor beta chain under discussion was sequenced for a study of response to subunit inactivated influenza vaccine. This clonotype was recorded many times. Its antigen is unknown. Study-wide points: The authors suggested that few new T cells are recruited per seasonal influenza vaccination.

Trimming removed 0 bases at V and 0 bases at J, with 6 bases between. Germline V gives CDR1 MGHRA, CDR2 YSYEKL. There are 15 residues in the CDR3. TCRdb independently ran MiXCR on the RT-PCR reads; one entry per CDR3 protein. The sample lists roughly 670,000 distinct CDR3 sequences, less than 15% occurring once. This clonotype was obtained from a man aged 45 to 65 who received an inactivated influenza vaccine. The rearrangement links TRBV4-1 to TRBJ1-3; D uncertain. The source material was PBMCs from blood, sampled approximately 15 days before vaccination. In DNA, the CDR3 is TGCGCCAGCAGCCAAGATAACAACTCTGGAAACACCATATATTTT. This encodes CASSQDNNSGNTIYF.